What follows are 25 T cell receptor beta chains derived from one specimen sequenced in a study of T cells in Graves' hyperthyroidism and ophthalmopathy. The CDR3 regions of TCR beta were amplified from RNA transcripts. Carried out on the TCR CDR3, a first-round RT-PCR used the HTBI primer set. Using its own MiXCR run on the multiplex PCR reads, TCRdb lists one record per CDR3 protein. This sample yields some 600,000 distinct CDR3 sequences, of which approximately 15% are seen a single time; 4.5% to 6% belongs to the top ten. The sequencing sample was made of blood. These receptors were taken from a woman aged 25 to 39 with Graves' hyperthyroidism that later progressed to Graves' ophthalmopathy.

This clonotype has at least ten counts. This sequence joins TRBV6-1 and TRBJ1-3; D gene unclear. The germline V gene encodes CDR1 MNHNS and CDR2 SASEGT. Trimming shortened V by 6 bases and J by 0 bases, and 6 bases separated the two germline ends. The CDR3 loop spans 13 amino acids. The DNA for the CDR3 is TGTGCCAGCAGGCACGCCTCTGGAAACACCATATATTTT. It yields the protein CASRHASGNTIYF.

This clonotype was observed at least ten times. CDR3 region: CASSTTAANEKLFF. The CDR3 DNA sequence: TGTGCCAGCAGCACTACGGCTGCTAATGAAAAACTGTTTTTT. J is TRBJ1-4 and V is TRBV28, with D uncertain. V gave up 6 bases and J gave up 3 bases, with 11 bases separating them. This CDR3 has 14 amino acids. CDR1 MDHEN and CDR2 SYDVKM come from the germline V gene.

This clonotype was found many times. This chain connects TRBV7-2 to TRBJ2-1; D perhaps matches TRBD2 (5 bases). CDR3 length equals 13 residues. Germline-derived CDR1 and CDR2 are SGHTA and FQGNSA. V lost 5 bases and J lost 7, with 12 bases in between. The CDR3 region has the DNA TGTGCCAGCAGCCGTAGCGTTGGAAATGAGCAGTTCTTC. Protein product: CASSRSVGNEQFF.

This clonotype was seen many times. J is TRBJ2-3 and V is TRBV11-1; TRBD2 matches 9 bases. V gave up 5 bases and J gave up 6 bases; unmatched junction bases: 0. CDR3 length: 12 residues. CDR1 SGHAT and CDR2 FQDESV come from the germline V gene (reference sequence). The CDR3 bases are TGTGCCAGCAGCGGACTAGCGGATACGCAGTATTTT. This gives the protein CASSGLADTQYF.

This clonotype was picked up many times. The V call is TRBV7-8, the J call TRBJ1-1; D gene ambiguous. CDR1 SGHVS and CDR2 FQNEAQ come from the germline V gene. Trimming shortened V by 5 bases and J by 6 bases, and 10 bases separated the two germline ends. The length of the CDR3 is 12 residues. The CDR3 here is CASSPRTAEAFF. As DNA, the CDR3 is TGTGCCAGCAGCCCCCGGACTGCTGAAGCTTTCTTT.

With regard to this clonotype: A single base separates this from a much larger clone, so it may be a read error. CDR3 in amino acids: CASSWSKNTEAFF. CDR3 in DNA: TGTGCCAGCAGCTGGAGCAAGAACACTGAAGCTTTCTTT. This chain links TRBV5-6 with TRBJ1-1; D uncertain. The CDR3 totals 13 residues. Germline loops: CDR1 SGHDT, CDR2 YYEEEE. V was trimmed by 3 bases and J by 1 base, leaving 7 bases between them.

This clonotype was seen many times. V is TRBV20-1 and J is TRBJ1-4; D gene uncertain. The ends were cut back, 6 bases at V and 0 bases at J, with 20 bases in the middle. The CDR3 runs 17 residues. The germline V gene has CDR1 DFQATT and CDR2 SNEGSKA (reference sequence). The CDR3 here is CSAKTRQDIATNEKLFF. CDR3 in DNA: TGCAGTGCCAAAACTCGGCAGGATATTGCAACTAATGAAAAACTGTTTTTT.

This clonotype appeared many times. The V and J genes are TRBV2 and TRBJ1-2, with 7 bases matching TRBD1. Germline CDR1 and CDR2: SNHLY and FYNNEI. The CDR3 runs 14 residues. V trimming: 6 bases; J trimming: 10 bases; junction bases outside the gene matches: 14. The CDR3 is CASRPSGGGQPYTF. DNA of the CDR3: TGTGCCAGCAGACCTTCTGGGGGGGGACAGCCCTACACCTTC.

This clonotype was seen more than once but under ten times. The chain couples TRBV19 to TRBJ1-2, with D unresolved. Trimming cost V 0 bases and J 2 bases, with 13 bases left between them. The CDR3 contains 16 residues. Germline loops: CDR1 LNHDA, CDR2 SQIVND (reference sequence). CDR3 in DNA: TGTGCCAGTAGTATAGATCGTCGGGGATTCAACTATGGCTACACCTTC. Translated, it gives CASSIDRRGFNYGYTF.

This chain links TRBV11-2 with TRBJ1-4; TRBD1 matches 10 bases. This CDR3 contains 16 residues. Per germline, CDR1 SGHAT and CDR2 FQNNGV. After removal of 1 base from V and 7 bases from J, the junction contained 6 bases not matched to a gene. The CDR3 DNA reads TGTGCCAGCAGCTTAGGAGAGACAGGGGGCAGTGAAAAACTGTTTTTT. It encodes CASSLGETGGSEKLFF.

This sequence joins TRBV6-5 and TRBJ2-1, with D unclear. The CDR3 covers 15 residues. CDR1 and CDR2 (germline): MNHEY, SVGAGI. V was trimmed by 2 bases and J by 4 bases, leaving 12 bases between them. This chain's CDR3 is CASSYEDGRYNEQFF. In DNA, the CDR3 is TGTGCCAGCAGTTACGAAGACGGACGGTACAATGAGCAGTTCTTC.

Only a few counts were recorded for this clonotype. This rearrangement joins TRBV4-3 to TRBJ2-1, with 7 bases that match TRBD1. Germline CDR1 and CDR2: LGHNA and YSLEER. The CDR3 runs 17 residues. Germline trimming cut 0 bases from V and 5 bases from J; bases unmatched to any gene: 10. The CDR3 bases are TGCGCCAGCAGCCAAGATGCCCTACAGGGGAGTCACAATGAGCAGTTCTTC. It encodes CASSQDALQGSHNEQFF.

The table lists this clonotype with many counts. The gene calls are TRBV28 and TRBJ2-1; 11 bases are a match to TRBD2. The V and J ends lost 2 bases and 8 bases, in that order; junction bases with no gene match: 5. This CDR3 comprises 15 residues. Germline V gene lookup returns CDR1 MDHEN and CDR2 SYDVKM. CDR3 DNA: TGTGCCAGCAGTTTAAGCTCTAGCGGGAGGCATGAGCAGTTCTTC. It specifies CASSLSSSGRHEQFF.

This clonotype appeared many times. The chain is built from TRBV10-3 and TRBJ2-5, with 7 bases aligning to TRBD2. Germline V lookup: CDR1 ENHRY, CDR2 SYGVKD. This CDR3 contains 15 residues. V shed 3 bases and J 4 bases; nucleotides not matched to a gene: 8. The CDR3 spells CAISEYQREGETQYF. CDR3 DNA sequence: TGTGCCATCAGTGAATATCAGCGGGAAGGAGAGACCCAGTACTTC.

This clonotype was picked up many times. V is TRBV9 and J is TRBJ2-1, with no clear D. CDR3 length: 11 residues. V was trimmed by 2 bases and J by 5 bases, leaving 2 bases between them. Germline lookup yields CDR1 SGDLS and CDR2 YYNGEE. CDR3 nucleotides: TGTGCCAGCAGCGTGGACAATGAGCAGTTCTTC. Translating it yields CASSVDNEQFF.

Comment on this clonotype: A single base separates this from a much larger clone, so it may be a read error. The chain couples TRBV20-1 to TRBJ2-5; TRBD2 matches at 7 bases. Germline V gives CDR1 DFQATT, CDR2 SNEGSKA (reference sequence). V shed 3 bases and J 6 bases; nucleotides not matched to a gene: 10. The CDR3 covers 14 residues. The CDR3 coding sequence is TGCAGTGCTAGTGGTGCGGGAGTGAGTCAGACCCAGTACTTC. Translation gives CSASGAGVSQTQYF.

This clonotype showed up many times. This rearrangement joins TRBV29-1 to TRBJ1-4; maybe TRBD1 (5 bases). Trimming removed 5 bases at V and 6 bases at J, with 16 bases between. Germline V gives CDR1 SQVTM, CDR2 ANQGSEA. CDR3 length: 14 amino acids. The CDR3 region is CSVYRGGKYEKLFF. CDR3 in DNA: TGCAGCGTTTACCGGGGGGGGAAGTATGAAAAACTGTTTTTT.

This clonotype showed up many times. The J gene is TRBJ2-7, the V gene TRBV11-2; D not resolved. CDR3 length: 14 residues. Trimming took 1 base from V and 3 from J, leaving 10 bases between them. CDR1 SGHAT and CDR2 FQNNGV come from the germline V gene. CDR3 protein: CASSLVHQDYEQYF. The CDR3 coding sequence is TGTGCCAGCAGCTTAGTTCACCAGGACTACGAGCAGTACTTC.

The chain is built from TRBV20-1 and TRBJ1-5; maybe TRBD1 (6 bases). Trimming left V 0 bases short and J 7 bases short, with 16 bases between. Germline CDR1 DFQATT, CDR2 SNEGSKA (reference sequence). The CDR3 covers 15 residues. This CDR3 is CSARDEGGSRQPQHF. CDR3 DNA: TGCAGTGCTAGAGATGAAGGGGGAAGCCGACAGCCCCAGCATTTT.

This clonotype was observed a handful of times. The chain has TRBV2 and TRBJ2-4; a weak D match, TRBD1 (6 bases). This CDR3 contains 15 residues. The V end was cut by 7 bases, the J end by 3 bases, with 16 bases between. Germline V lookup: CDR1 SNHLY, CDR2 FYNNEI. CDR3: CASIERPGVKNIQYF. Written as DNA, the CDR3 is TGTGCCAGCATCGAACGGCCAGGGGTCAAAAACATTCAGTACTTC.

This clonotype came up a few times. The V call is TRBV5-8, the J call TRBJ1-2, with 7 nucleotides matching TRBD1. Germline assignment: CDR1 SGHTS and CDR2 YDEGEE. The CDR3 has 15 residues. Trimming cost V 4 bases and J 5 bases; bases outside gene matches: 11. In DNA form, the CDR3 reads TGTGCCAGCAGCCCGGGACAGACAAAGTTTTATGGCTACACCTTC. Amino acid sequence: CASSPGQTKFYGYTF.

Many counts were recorded for this clonotype. The chain couples TRBV11-3 to TRBJ2-3, with 7 bases aligning to TRBD2. Germline trimming cut 8 bases from V and 4 bases from J; bases unmatched to any gene: 9. Looked up from germline, CDR1 is SGHNT and CDR2 is YENEEA. This CDR3 is built from 14 residues. CDR3 residues: CASGRAGIADTQYF. DNA of the CDR3: TGTGCCAGCGGTCGAGCGGGGATTGCAGATACGCAGTATTTT.

The genes are TRBV27 and TRBJ2-5; TRBD2 might be the D (5 bases). V was shortened by 3 bases and J by 2 bases, with 10 bases between the two germline ends. CDR3 length equals 14 residues. The germline CDR1 and CDR2 sequences are MNHEY and SMNVEV (reference sequence). CDR3 DNA sequence: TGTGCCAGCAGTTTTTTCGGGGTTCAAGAGACCCAGTACTTC. This codes for CASSFFGVQETQYF.

In this sample, this clonotype turned up many times. V usage is TRBV30 and J usage is TRBJ1-1; 9 bases map to TRBD1. Germline-derived CDR1 and CDR2 are GTSNPN and SVGIG (reference sequence). V shed 3 bases, J shed 8 bases, and the junction held 10 bases outside the gene matches. The CDR3 runs 14 residues. The DNA for the CDR3 is TGTGCCTGGAGACGGGACAGGGCCGCGGGGGAAGCTTTCTTT. It yields the protein CAWRRDRAAGEAFF.

This clonotype occurred a few times. V and J are TRBV12-3 or TRBV12-4 and TRBJ2-3; 9 nucleotides agree with TRBD1. The CDR3 runs to 13 residues. V was pared by 7 bases and J by 4 bases, with 3 bases of the junction left unmatched. DNA of the CDR3: TGTGCCAGCATCACAGGGGGCTCAGATACGCAGTATTTT. Encoded protein: CASITGGSDTQYF.